This is a list of T cell receptor beta chains from one sample in a study of a mutant IDH1 vaccine in newly diagnosed glioma. The data were produced by immunoSEQ multiplex PCR, yet TCRdb's version contains in-frame clones alone and is incomplete. Of around 94,000 clones in the sample, roughly 90% were seen once. The antigens these receptors bind are not known. This material consisted of PBMCs, taken from a glioma patient whose treatment included an IDH1 peptide vaccine. Source of these receptors: a woman in her forties or fifties with glioma. The CDR3 runs from the conserved cysteine through the conserved F or W. The D gene is left open where the match is weak. A clone size is listed for some rows: how often the clone was seen (once, few, many), or a class if it is expanded.

>TRBJ1-2|TRBD1|TRBV28|.
CASSLGPLDRGYGYTF
TGTGCCAGCAGTTTAGGTCCTCTGGACAGGGGCTATGGCTACACCTTC
>TRBJ1-2|TRBD1|TRBV7-2|.
CASRRTSGTGAHGYTF
TGTGCCAGCAGAAGAACGAGCGGGACAGGGGCGCATGGCTACACCTTC
>TRBJ1-3|.|TRBV7-8|.
CASSPGLSGNTIYF
TGTGCCAGCAGCCCTGGGTTGAGTGGAAACACCATATATTTT
>TRBJ1-5|TRBD1|TRBV2|.
CASVGTGGGNQPQHF
TGTGCCAGTGTGGGGACAGGGGGCGGCAATCAGCCCCAGCATTTT
>TRBJ2-5|TRBD1|TRBV6-5|.
CASSTTGGPPETQYF
TGTGCCAGCAGTACAACAGGGGGCCCCCCAGAGACCCAGTACTTC
>TRBJ2-7|.|TRBV28|.
CASSIRDTQEQYF
TGTGCCAGCAGTATCCGGGACACCCAGGAGCAGTACTTC
>TRBJ2-5|.|TRBV28|once
CASTSPGLGETQYF
TGTGCCAGCACCTCCCCGGGGTTGGGGGAGACCCAGTACTTC
>TRBJ2-3|TRBD2|TRBV6-1|.
CASSEQGNSGRATDTQYF
TGTGCCAGCAGTGAACAGGGTAATAGCGGGAGGGCCACAGATACGCAGTATTTT
>TRBJ2-7|.|TRBV30|.
CAWSYGQATYEQYF
TGTGCCTGGAGCTATGGGCAGGCGACCTACGAGCAGTACTTC
>TRBJ2-1|TRBD1|TRBV10-2|.
CASRPGTGVINEQFF
TGCGCCAGTCGCCCTGGGACAGGGGTAATTAATGAGCAGTTCTTC
>TRBJ2-1|.|TRBV7-3|.
CASSSGPPESDGEQFF
TGTGCCAGCAGCTCTGGCCCCCCTGAGAGCGACGGTGAGCAGTTCTTC
>TRBJ2-7|.|TRBV13|.
CASSSTGNNYEQYF
TGTGCCAGCAGCTCCACCGGGAACAACTACGAGCAGTACTTC
>TRBJ2-1|TRBD2|TRBV7-3|.
CASSKLAGVGNEQFF
TGTGCCAGCAGCAAACTAGCGGGAGTGGGTAATGAGCAGTTCTTC
>TRBJ1-2|.|TRBV29-1|.
CSVGFSNYGYTF
TGCAGCGTTGGATTCTCTAACTATGGCTACACCTTC
>TRBJ2-7|.|TRBV7-9|.
CASSLQPPYEQYF
TGTGCCAGCAGCTTACAACCCCCCTACGAGCAGTACTTC
>TRBJ2-7|.|TRBV29-1|.
CSVPGHAYEQYF
TGCAGCGTCCCGGGGCACGCCTACGAGCAGTACTTC
>TRBJ2-3|TRBD1|TRBV7-9|.
CASNPGTALDTQYF
TGTGCCAGCAACCCCGGGACAGCATTGGATACGCAGTATTTT
>TRBJ1-2|TRBD1|TRBV4-2|.
CASSQPTGVDGYTF
TGTGCCAGCAGCCAGCCGACAGGGGTAGATGGCTACACCTTC
>TRBJ2-3|.|TRBV6-5|.
CASMAGQSFRAQYF
TGTGCCAGCATGGCAGGGCAATCTTTCCGAGCGCAGTATTTT
>TRBJ2-5|.|TRBV10-3|.
CAIVREIGETQYF
TGTGCCATCGTCCGGGAGATAGGAGAGACCCAGTACTTC
>TRBJ1-2|TRBD1|TRBV11-2|few
CASSSIRGPTLPNYGYTF
TGTGCCAGCAGCTCGATAAGGGGGCCAACCCTACCTAACTATGGCTACACCTTC
>TRBJ1-5|.|TRBV2|few
CASSEGRYNQPQHF
TGTGCCAGCAGTGAAGGGAGATACAATCAGCCCCAGCATTTT
>TRBJ2-1|.|TRBV21-1|.
CARGLAGEVEQFF
TGTGCCAGGGGACTAGCGGGAGAGGTTGAGCAGTTCTTC
>TRBJ2-1|TRBD2|TRBV7-9|.
CASSPSRGGNEQFF
TGTGCCAGCAGCCCCAGTCGCGGGGGAAATGAGCAGTTCTTC
>TRBJ1-6|.|TRBV9|.
CASSVAEGQGYNSPLHF
TGTGCCAGCAGCGTAGCCGAGGGGCAGGGGTATAATTCACCCCTCCACTTT
>TRBJ1-5|.|TRBV6-6|.
CASTKQGFQPQHF
TGTGCCAGCACTAAACAGGGTTTTCAGCCCCAGCATTTT
>TRBJ2-7|.|TRBV5-8|.
CASSLGGNSYEQYF
TGTGCCAGCAGCTTGGGCGGGAACTCCTACGAGCAGTACTTC
>TRBJ1-2|.|TRBV7-2|.
CASSLQMGVGYTF
TGTGCCAGCAGCTTACAAATGGGAGTAGGCTACACCTTC
>TRBJ1-5|.|TRBV21-1|.
CASSKGEGSRHF
TGTGCCAGCAGCAAAGGGGAGGGGTCACGGCATTTT
>TRBJ1-5|.|TRBV7-2|.
CASAGPGGFGQPQHF
TGTGCCAGCGCAGGACCGGGAGGGTTTGGTCAGCCCCAGCATTTT
>TRBJ1-2|.|TRBV9|.
CASSVAINTGGVYGYTF
TGTGCCAGCAGCGTAGCCATCAACACGGGGGGAGTATATGGCTACACCTTC
>TRBJ2-7|.|TRBV5-1|once
CASSLDRELYEQYF
TGCGCCAGCAGCTTGGACAGGGAACTCTACGAGCAATACTTC
>TRBJ2-3|TRBD1|TRBV28|.
CASTLDRGGDTQYF
TGTGCCAGCACCCTAGACAGGGGAGGAGATACGCAGTATTTT
>TRBJ1-5|.|TRBV28|once
CASRRSSNQPQHF
TGTGCCAGCAGACGGAGTAGCAATCAGCCCCAGCATTTT
>TRBJ2-1|.|TRBV5-1|.
CASSDTGLTYNEQFF
TGCGCCAGCAGCGATACAGGGTTGACATACAATGAGCAGTTCTTC
>TRBJ1-1|.|TRBV27|once
CASSSQTGDEAFF
TGTGCCAGCAGTTCCCAGACGGGTGATGAAGCTTTCTTT
>TRBJ2-5|TRBD2|TRBV27|.
CASSAGTSVGTQYF
TGTGCCAGCAGTGCCGGGACTAGCGTTGGGACCCAGTACTTC
>TRBJ2-2|.|TRBV15|.
CATSNRGGASTGELFF
TGTGCCACCAGCAACAGGGGAGGGGCTAGCACCGGGGAGCTGTTTTTT
>TRBJ1-1|.|TRBV4-1|.
CASSQSGSPNAEAFF
TGCGCCAGCAGCCAATCCGGGAGTCCGAACGCTGAAGCTTTCTTT
>TRBJ2-5|.|TRBV30|once
CAWTTKGGREETQYF
TGTGCCTGGACCACTAAAGGAGGAAGGGAAGAGACCCAGTACTTC
>TRBJ1-3|.|TRBV6-1|.
CASSHGTGGNTIYF
TGTGCCAGCAGTCACGGGACCGGTGGAAACACCATATATTTT
>TRBJ2-5|.|TRBV7-8|.
CASSLQGLGETQYF
TGTGCCAGCAGCTTACAGGGGCTGGGGGAGACCCAGTACTTC
>TRBJ2-7|.|TRBV5-4|.
CASSRLIKGNEQYF
TGTGCCAGCAGCCGACTAATTAAGGGAAACGAGCAGTACTTC
>TRBJ2-2|.|TRBV5-1|.
CASSPQRRNTGELFF
TGCGCCAGCAGCCCTCAGCGGAGGAACACCGGGGAGCTGTTTTTT
>TRBJ1-5|.|TRBV6-5|.
CASSYKAAYSNQPQHF
TGTGCCAGCAGTTACAAGGCAGCTTATAGCAATCAGCCCCAGCATTTT
>TRBJ2-1|.|TRBV7-6|once
CASSHRGGGNEQFF
TGTGCCAGCAGCCACAGAGGGGGAGGAAATGAGCAGTTCTTC
>TRBJ2-1|.|TRBV27|.
CASSQEDSNEQFF
TGTGCCAGCAGTCAGGAGGATTCCAATGAGCAGTTCTTC
>TRBJ1-5|TRBD1|TRBV19|.
CASRTGGKPQHF
TGTGCCAGTAGAACAGGGGGGAAGCCCCAGCATTTT
>TRBJ2-7|TRBD1|TRBV5-6|.
CASSLGPGTAYEQYF
TGTGCCAGCAGCTTGGGTCCCGGGACAGCCTACGAGCAGTACTTC
>TRBJ2-3|TRBD2|TRBV5-8|.
CASSLLGRAATDTQYF
TGTGCCAGCAGCTTGCTAGGGAGGGCCGCCACAGATACGCAGTATTTT
>TRBJ2-7|.|TRBV7-9|.
CASSYPPGGSPEQYF
TGTGCCAGCAGCTACCCCCCAGGTGGGAGTCCGGAGCAGTACTTC
>TRBJ2-3|TRBD2|TRBV10-3|.
CAGRREGLGDDTQYF
TGTGCCGGCCGGCGGGAGGGCCTTGGTGACGATACGCAGTATTTT
>TRBJ2-7|TRBD2|TRBV5-4|few
CASSLIAGGPYEQYF
TGTGCCAGCAGCTTGATAGCGGGAGGGCCCTACGAGCAGTACTTC
>TRBJ2-7|.|TRBV10-3|.
CAISERGYEQYF
TGTGCCATCAGTGAAAGGGGGTACGAGCAGTACTTC